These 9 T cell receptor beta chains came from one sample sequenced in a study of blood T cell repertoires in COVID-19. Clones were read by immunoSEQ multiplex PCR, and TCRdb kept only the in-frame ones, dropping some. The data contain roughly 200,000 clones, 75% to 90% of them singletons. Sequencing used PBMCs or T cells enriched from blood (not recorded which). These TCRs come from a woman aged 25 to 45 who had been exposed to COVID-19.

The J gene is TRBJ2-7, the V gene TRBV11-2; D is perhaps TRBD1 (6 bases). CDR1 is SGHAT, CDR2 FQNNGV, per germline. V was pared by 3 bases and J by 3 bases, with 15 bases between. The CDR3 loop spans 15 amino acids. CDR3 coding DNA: TGTGCCAGCAGCTTCGACGCAGGGGCTGGCTACGAGCAGTACTTC. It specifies CASSFDAGAGYEQYF.

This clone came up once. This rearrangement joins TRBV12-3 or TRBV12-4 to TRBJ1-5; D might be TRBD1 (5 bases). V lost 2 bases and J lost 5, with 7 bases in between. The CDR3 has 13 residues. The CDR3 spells CASSLWGDQPQHF. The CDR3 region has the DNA TGTGCCAGCAGTTTATGGGGGGATCAGCCCCAGCATTTT.

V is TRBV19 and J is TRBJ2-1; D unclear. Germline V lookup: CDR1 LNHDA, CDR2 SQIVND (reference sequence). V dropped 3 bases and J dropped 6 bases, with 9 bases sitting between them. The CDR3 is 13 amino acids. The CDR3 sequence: CASSIYSSNEQFF. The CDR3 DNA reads TGTGCCAGTAGTATCTATAGCAGCAATGAGCAGTTCTTC.

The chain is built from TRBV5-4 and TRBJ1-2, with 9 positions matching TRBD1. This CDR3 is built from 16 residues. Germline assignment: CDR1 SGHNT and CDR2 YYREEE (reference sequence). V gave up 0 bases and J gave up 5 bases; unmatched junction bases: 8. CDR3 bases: TGTGCCAGCAGCTTGGGGGGACAGGGCCTTGTGTATGGCTACACCTTC. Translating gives CASSLGGQGLVYGYTF.

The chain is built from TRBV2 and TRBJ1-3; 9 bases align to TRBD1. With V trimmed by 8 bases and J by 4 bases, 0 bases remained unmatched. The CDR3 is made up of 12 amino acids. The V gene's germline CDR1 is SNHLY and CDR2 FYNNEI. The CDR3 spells CASGTGGNTIYF. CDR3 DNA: TGTGCCAGCGGGACAGGGGGAAACACCATATATTTT.

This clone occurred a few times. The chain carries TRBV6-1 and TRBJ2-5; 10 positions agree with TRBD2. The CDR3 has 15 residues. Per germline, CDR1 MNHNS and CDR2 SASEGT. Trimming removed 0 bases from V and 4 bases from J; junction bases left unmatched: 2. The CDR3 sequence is CASSEAAGGPETQYF. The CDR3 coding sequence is TGTGCCAGCAGTGAAGCAGCGGGGGGGCCAGAGACCCAGTACTTC.

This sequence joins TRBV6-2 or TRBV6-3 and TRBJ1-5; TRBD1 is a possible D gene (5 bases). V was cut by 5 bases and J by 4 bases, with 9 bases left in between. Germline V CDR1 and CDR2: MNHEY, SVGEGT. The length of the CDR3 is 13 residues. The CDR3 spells CASSRGGNQPQHF. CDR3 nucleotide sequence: TGTGCCAGCAGTCGGGGGGGAAATCAGCCCCAGCATTTT.

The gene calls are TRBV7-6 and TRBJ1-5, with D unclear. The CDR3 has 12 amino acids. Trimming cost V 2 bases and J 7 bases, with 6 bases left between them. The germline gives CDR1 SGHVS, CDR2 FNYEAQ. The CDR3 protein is CASSLRGQPQHF. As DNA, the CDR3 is TGTGCCAGCAGCTTACGGGGACAGCCCCAGCATTTT.

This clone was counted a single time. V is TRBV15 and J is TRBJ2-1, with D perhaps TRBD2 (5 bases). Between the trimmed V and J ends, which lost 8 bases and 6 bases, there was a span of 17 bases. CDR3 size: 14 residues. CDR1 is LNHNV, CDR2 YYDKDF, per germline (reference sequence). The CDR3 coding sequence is TGTGCCACCCGTTTTCTGGGAACTAGCAATGAGCAGTTCTTC. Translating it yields CATRFLGTSNEQFF.